This is a list of T cell receptor beta chains from one sample in a study of cytomegalovirus exposure and HLA in healthy donors. Using immunoSEQ multiplex PCR, the repertoire was profiled, and TCRdb retains in-frame clones only, with some absent. This sample has about 220,000 clones, with 80% to 95% found just once. Sequenced material: PBMCs. All receptors derive from a woman aged 18-35 years in good health and CMV-seronegative. The CDR3 runs from the conserved cysteine through the conserved F or W. D genes are given only for firm matches. Some rows mark clone size as missing; the rest say once, few, many or name a class of expanded clone.

j_gene | abundance | v_gene | d_gene | CDR3aa | CDR3nt
TRBJ2-5 | . | TRBV6-1 | . | CASIYGGAETQYF | TGTGCCAGCATCTACGGCGGGGCAGAGACCCAGTACTTC
TRBJ1-4 | . | TRBV28 | . | CATDQGEKLFF | TGTGCCACCGACCAGGGGGAAAAACTGTTTTTT
TRBJ2-2 | . | TRBV5-1 | TRBD2 | CASSEGGSTGELFF | TGCGCCAGCAGCGAGGGAGGGTCCACCGGGGAGCTGTTTTTT
TRBJ2-7 | . | TRBV19 | . | CASMPLPRGEQYF | TGTGCCAGTATGCCCCTCCCAAGGGGGGAGCAGTACTTC
TRBJ1-2 | . | TRBV6-5 | . | CASSLSRGNYGYTF | TGTGCCAGCTCCCTTAGCAGGGGTAACTATGGCTACACCTTC
TRBJ1-2 | . | TRBV30 | TRBD1 | CAGMDRGQGYTF | TGTGCCGGCATGGACAGGGGGCAGGGCTACACCTTC
TRBJ1-1 | . | TRBV27 | . | CASSLVPGANTEAFF | TGTGCCAGCAGTTTAGTCCCAGGGGCGAACACTGAAGCTTTCTTT
TRBJ1-2 | . | TRBV19 | TRBD1 | CASNPLQGQANYGYTF | TGTGCCAGTAACCCACTACAGGGACAGGCTAACTATGGCTACACCTTC
TRBJ2-7 | . | TRBV27 | TRBD2 | CASSLWIGLVSEQYF | TGTGCCAGCAGTTTATGGATTGGACTAGTCAGCGAGCAGTACTTC
TRBJ2-1 | . | TRBV6-1 | TRBD2 | CASSRGNGNEQFF | TGTGCCAGCTCGCGGGGGAACGGCAATGAGCAGTTCTTC
TRBJ2-7 | . | TRBV11-3 | . | CASSPERVAGVHEQYF | TGTGCCAGCAGCCCAGAGAGGGTGGCAGGGGTCCACGAGCAGTACTTC
TRBJ1-1 | . | TRBV7-2 | . | CASSSQVPNTEAFF | TGTGCCAGCAGCTCGCAGGTTCCGAACACTGAAGCTTTCTTT
TRBJ2-5 | . | TRBV4-2 | . | CASSHPEVGQETQYF | TGTGCCAGCAGCCACCCCGAGGTGGGTCAAGAGACCCAGTACTTC
TRBJ1-6 | . | TRBV5-8 | . | CASSITYDGSSYNSPLHF | TGTGCCAGCAGCATAACATACGACGGGAGCTCCTATAATTCACCCCTCCACTTT
TRBJ1-2 | . | TRBV14 | . | CASSQKGIFQYGYTF | TGTGCCAGCAGCCAAAAGGGGATTTTTCAGTATGGCTACACCTTC
TRBJ1-2 | . | TRBV19 | TRBD1 | CASSIHGDSYGYTF | TGTGCCAGTAGTATACACGGGGACAGCTATGGCTACACCTTC
TRBJ1-3 | . | TRBV11-2 | TRBD1 | CASSSGQAVDSGNTIYF | TGTGCCAGCAGCTCGGGACAGGCAGTAGACTCTGGAAACACCATATATTTT
TRBJ2-1 | . | TRBV27 | TRBD2 | CASSLSPSGRSNEQFF | TGTGCCAGCAGTTTATCTCCTAGCGGGAGGAGTAATGAGCAGTTCTTC
TRBJ2-5 | . | TRBV27 | TRBD1 | CASSLSPRQGARQETQYF | TGTGCCAGCAGTTTATCCCCCCGTCAGGGGGCGCGTCAAGAGACCCAGTACTTC
TRBJ1-4 | . | TRBV5-4 | TRBD1 | CASSLAPTGPDEKLFF | TGTGCCAGCAGCTTGGCCCCGACAGGGCCCGATGAAAAACTGTTTTTT
TRBJ1-3 | . | TRBV6-6 | . | CASSRETLGNTIYF | TGTGCCAGCAGCCGTGAAACCCTCGGGAACACCATATATTTT
TRBJ2-1 | . | TRBV30 | TRBD2 | CAWRQPVGSGRGNEQFF | TGTGCCTGGAGACAACCAGTGGGGAGCGGGAGGGGAAATGAGCAGTTCTTC
TRBJ2-7 | . | TRBV30 | TRBD1 | CAWSQIPGTGLSEQYF | TGTGCCTGGAGCCAAATTCCCGGGACAGGGCTAAGCGAGCAGTACTTC
TRBJ2-3 | . | TRBV28 | TRBD2 | CASSSPGLAGTTDTQYF | TGTGCCAGCAGTTCCCCGGGACTAGCGGGGACTACAGATACGCAGTATTTT
TRBJ2-2 | . | TRBV6-1 | . | CASSHSQGTGELFF | TGTGCCAGCAGCCACTCCCAGGGCACCGGGGAGCTGTTTTTT
TRBJ2-3 | once | TRBV27 | . | CARVGAGRADTQYF | TGTGCCAGAGTCGGGGCGGGAAGGGCAGATACGCAGTATTTT
TRBJ2-1 | . | TRBV7-2 | . | CASSIRLVDEQFF | TGTGCCAGCAGCATCCGACTAGTCGATGAGCAGTTCTTC
TRBJ2-3 | once | TRBV28 | TRBD1 | CASSYGTGLSTDTQYF | TGTGCCAGCAGTTATGGGACAGGGCTGAGCACAGATACGCAGTATTTT
TRBJ2-7 | . | TRBV10-1 | TRBD1 | CASSGDRAYEQYF | TGCGCCAGCAGCGGGGACAGAGCCTACGAGCAGTACTTC
TRBJ1-2 | . | TRBV28 | . | CASRNITGNYGYTF | TGTGCCAGCAGGAACATCACAGGGAACTATGGCTACACCTTC
TRBJ2-3 | once | TRBV19 | TRBD1 | CASSQRDRDTQYF | TGTGCCAGTTCACAGAGGGACAGAGATACGCAGTATTTT
TRBJ2-2 | . | TRBV5-4 | . | CASRARAGIERNTGELFF | TGTGCCAGCAGAGCCCGTGCGGGGATCGAAAGAAACACCGGGGAGCTGTTTTTT
TRBJ2-1 | . | TRBV27 | . | CASSLLPAGANNEQFF | TGTGCCAGCAGTTTGCTTCCAGCGGGCGCAAACAATGAGCAGTTCTTC
TRBJ1-1 | . | TRBV5-1 | TRBD1 | CASSLAGTGGTEAFF | TGCGCCAGCAGCTTGGCCGGGACAGGGGGCACTGAAGCTTTCTTT
TRBJ1-3 | . | TRBV30 | . | CAWKRRDSGNTIYF | TGTGCCTGGAAACGGAGAGACTCTGGAAACACCATATATTTT
TRBJ1-6 | few | TRBV2 | . | CASSVRGYSPLHF | TGTGCCAGCAGTGTCAGGGGTTATTCACCCCTCCACTTT
TRBJ1-2 | . | TRBV6-5 | TRBD1 | CASSPQGGDYGYTF | TGTGCCAGCAGTCCACAGGGGGGTGACTATGGCTACACCTTC
TRBJ1-1 | . | TRBV27 | . | CASSSQVNTEAFF | TGTGCCAGCAGTTCACAGGTGAACACTGAAGCTTTCTTT
TRBJ2-5 | . | TRBV12-5 | . | CASAVGGSQETQYF | TGTGCTAGCGCGGTAGGCGGTAGTCAAGAGACCCAGTACTTC
TRBJ1-2 | . | TRBV25-1 | . | CASSEVVTGSLDYGYTF | TGTGCCAGCAGTGAAGTGGTAACAGGGTCCCTCGACTATGGCTACACCTTC
TRBJ2-1 | . | TRBV6-5 | TRBD2 | CASSYSAGGKEQFF | TGTGCCAGCAGTTACTCGGCGGGGGGGAAGGAGCAGTTCTTC
TRBJ1-1 | . | TRBV10-3 | TRBD1 | CAISETGAGNTEAFF | TGTGCCATCAGTGAGACAGGGGCAGGGAACACTGAAGCTTTCTTT
TRBJ2-7 | . | TRBV28 | TRBD1 | CASRQPGTGGLYEQYF | TGTGCCAGCAGGCAACCCGGGACAGGGGGCCTCTACGAGCAGTACTTC
TRBJ2-1 | . | TRBV5-1 | TRBD2 | CASRPTIRTSGICNEQFF | TGCGCCAGCAGACCCACCATACGGACTAGCGGGATCTGTAATGAGCAGTTCTTC
TRBJ2-1 | . | TRBV5-6 | TRBD2 | CASSLLSRTSGYNEQFF | TGTGCCAGCAGCTTGTTGAGCAGGACTAGCGGATACAATGAGCAGTTCTTC
TRBJ2-7 | . | TRBV6-1 | TRBD1 | CASSHRDRNYEQYF | TGTGCCAGCAGTCACCGGGACAGAAACTACGAGCAGTACTTC
TRBJ1-2 | . | TRBV6-1 | . | CASSEAGGDYGYTF | TGTGCCAGCAGTGAAGCGGGGGGGGACTATGGCTACACCTTC
TRBJ2-4 | . | TRBV2 | TRBD1 | CASTPSRGRLAKNIQYF | TGTGCCAGCACCCCCTCCAGGGGGAGATTAGCCAAAAACATTCAGTACTTC
TRBJ2-1 | . | TRBV4-1 | . | CASSQLAEQFF | TGCGCCAGCAGCCAATTAGCTGAGCAGTTCTTC
TRBJ1-4 | . | TRBV7-2 | . | CASSSDRRGNEKLFF | TGTGCCAGCAGCTCCGATCGCAGGGGCAATGAAAAACTGTTTTTT